Here is one TCR beta chain with its context. Its antigen is as yet unknown. PCR was performed a second time for about 6 to 11 cycles using a sample-barcoded 5' primer and a J-beta primer mix. TCRdb recomputed calls from the 5' RACE reads with MiXCR, one row per CDR3 protein. The table records 1.5 million to 2 million distinct CDR3 sequences, 25% to 30% of them present only once. The data are from a study of blood T cells in healthy people across ages. Study-wide findings and caveats: In long-lived donors, naive CD4+ cell counts and diversity exceeded those of aged donors. Per-million-T-cell TCR beta diversity fell roughly linearly with age. Diversity of TCR beta correlated strongly with naive T cell percentage.

The CDR3 covers 13 residues. Germline lookup yields CDR1 LGHDT and CDR2 YNNKEL (reference sequence). The V gene lost 4 bases and the J gene lost 9 bases, with 14 bases spanning the gap. The gene calls are TRBV3-1 and TRBJ2-3; no firm D call. The source of this sequence is a woman under 40 in good health. Sequenced sample: blood. In DNA, the CDR3 is TGTGCCAGCAGCCCAACCATCACGCGGACGCAGTATTTT. It encodes CASSPTITRTQYF.